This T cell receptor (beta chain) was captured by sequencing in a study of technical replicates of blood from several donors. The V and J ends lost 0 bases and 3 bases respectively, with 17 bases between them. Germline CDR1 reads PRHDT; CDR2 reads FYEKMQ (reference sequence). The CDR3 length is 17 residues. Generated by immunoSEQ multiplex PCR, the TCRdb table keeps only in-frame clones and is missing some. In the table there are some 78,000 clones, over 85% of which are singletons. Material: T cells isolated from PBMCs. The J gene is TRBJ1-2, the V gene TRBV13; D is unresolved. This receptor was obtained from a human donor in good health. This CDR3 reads CASSLGMAPNEDYGYTF. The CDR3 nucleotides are TGTGCCAGCAGCTTAGGAATGGCCCCCAATGAGGACTATGGCTACACCTTC.